This T cell receptor beta chain originates from a study of T cell responses to AZD1222 COVID-19 vaccine. Some clones are missing from TCRdb's copy, which holds only in-frame ones; the method was immunoSEQ multiplex PCR. This repertoire shows 110,000 to 150,000 clones, about 90% found once; its top ten account for around 3.5%. The CDR3 runs 13 residues. From germline, CDR1 is GTSNPN and CDR2 SVGIG (reference sequence). V shed 3 bases, J shed 1 base, and the junction held 0 bases outside the gene matches. The TCR sequence derives from an adult who received the AZD1222 COVID-19 vaccine. The source material was peripheral blood, sampled 28 days after the second AZD1222 dose. The genes are TRBV30 and TRBJ1-1, with TRBD1 matching 9 bases. This CDR3 is CAWRQGANTEAFF. CDR3 nucleotides: TGTGCCTGGAGACAGGGGGCGAACACTGAAGCTTTCTTT.